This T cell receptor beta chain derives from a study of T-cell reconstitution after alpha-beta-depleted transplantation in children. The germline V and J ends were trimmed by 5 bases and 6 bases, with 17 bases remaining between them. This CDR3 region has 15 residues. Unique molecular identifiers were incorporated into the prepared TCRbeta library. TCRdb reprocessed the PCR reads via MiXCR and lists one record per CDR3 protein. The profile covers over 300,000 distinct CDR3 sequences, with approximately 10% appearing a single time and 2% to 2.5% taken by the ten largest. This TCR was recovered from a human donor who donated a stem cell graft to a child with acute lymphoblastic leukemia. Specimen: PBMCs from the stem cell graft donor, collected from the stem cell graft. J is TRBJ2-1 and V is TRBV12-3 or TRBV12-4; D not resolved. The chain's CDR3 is CASSLRTALGNEQFF. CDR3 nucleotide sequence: TGTGCCAGCAGTCTCAGAACGGCGCTGGGCAATGAGCAGTTCTTC.